Each of the 6 T cell receptor beta chains below was sequenced from the same sample in a study of human T cells and chemical hapten exposure. TCRdb reanalysed the RACE reads using MiXCR and keeps one entry per CDR3 protein. The top ten hold under 1.5% of the sample, which has more than 65,000 distinct CDR3 sequences, approximately 10% seen once. Time point: patch test 1, 2 weeks after DPC sensitization. Regarding treatment: therapeutic diphenylcyclopropenone sensitization with weekly scalp DPC. The sample here was whole blood, taken in connection with sensitization to the hapten diphenylcyclopropenone (DPC). All receptors derive from a woman aged 45-60 years with alopecia areata. Some clones in this sample may be carry-over from other donors' samples.

This clonotype was seen ten or more times. The V and J genes are TRBV28 and TRBJ2-7; the match to TRBD2 covers 13 bases. V was clipped by 5 bases and J by 7 bases; unmatched bases: 5. The CDR3 extends over 14 amino acids. CDR1 and CDR2 from the germline V gene are MDHEN and SYDVKM. The CDR3 loop reads CASSGTSGAGEQYF. For the CDR3, the DNA is TGTGCCAGCAGTGGGACTAGCGGGGCCGGGGAGCAGTACTTC.

The chain recombines TRBV29-1 with TRBJ2-5, with TRBD1 matching over 9 bases. The ends lost 5 bases at V and 4 bases at J; junction bases unmatched: 5. Germline assignment: CDR1 SQVTM and CDR2 ANQGSEA. This CDR3 has 13 residues. The CDR3 sequence is CSVRGQGGETQYF. The CDR3 coding sequence is TGCAGCGTTCGGGGACAGGGCGGAGAGACCCAGTACTTC. Together with reference TRBV29-1 and TRBJ2-5, the CDR3 gives the full variable domain: SAVISQKPSRDICQRGTSLTIQCQVDSQVTMMFWYRQQPGQSLTLIATANQGSEATYESGFVIDKFPISRPNLTFSTLTVSNMSPEDSSIYLCSVRGQGGETQYFGPGTRLLVL.

At least ten counts were recorded for this clonotype. This chain links TRBV7-6 with TRBJ2-1; unclear D gene. This CDR3 is built from 13 residues. From germline, CDR1 is SGHVS and CDR2 FNYEAQ. V gave up 5 bases and J gave up 11 bases, with 16 bases separating them. The CDR3, as DNA: TGTGCCAGCAGCACGAGTTCGGCTGTAAAGCAGTTCTTC. It is translated as CASSTSSAVKQFF.

In its sample, this clonotype was seen many times. V gene TRBV10-3 combines with J gene TRBJ1-5; maybe TRBD1 (5 bases). Trimming took 0 bases from V and 8 from J, leaving 8 bases between them. The CDR3 sequence is 13 residues long. The germline V gene encodes CDR1 ENHRY and CDR2 SYGVKD. The CDR3 is CAISESSGEPQHF. CDR3 coding DNA: TGTGCCATCAGTGAGTCATCGGGGGAGCCCCAGCATTTT.

The sample holds a few counts of this clonotype. J is TRBJ2-7 and V is TRBV6-1; no definite D call. Germline values: CDR1 MNHNS, CDR2 SASEGT. The CDR3 is made up of 13 amino acids. Trimming cost V 5 bases and J 5 bases, with 13 bases left between them. The CDR3 DNA reads as TGTGCCAGCAGTCTGATAGGAAGCCACGAGCAGTACTTC. It encodes CASSLIGSHEQYF.

This clonotype was counted at least ten times. The V and J genes are TRBV25-1 and TRBJ2-1; a possible D gene is TRBD2 (6 bases). Trimming took off 2 bases at V and 4 bases at J, with 12 bases between the two ends. In germline, CDR1 is MGHDK, CDR2 SYGVNS. This CDR3 region has 15 residues. The CDR3 protein is CASSERGGRYNEQFF. The DNA of the CDR3 is TGTGCCAGCAGTGAACGTGGAGGGAGGTACAATGAGCAGTTCTTC.